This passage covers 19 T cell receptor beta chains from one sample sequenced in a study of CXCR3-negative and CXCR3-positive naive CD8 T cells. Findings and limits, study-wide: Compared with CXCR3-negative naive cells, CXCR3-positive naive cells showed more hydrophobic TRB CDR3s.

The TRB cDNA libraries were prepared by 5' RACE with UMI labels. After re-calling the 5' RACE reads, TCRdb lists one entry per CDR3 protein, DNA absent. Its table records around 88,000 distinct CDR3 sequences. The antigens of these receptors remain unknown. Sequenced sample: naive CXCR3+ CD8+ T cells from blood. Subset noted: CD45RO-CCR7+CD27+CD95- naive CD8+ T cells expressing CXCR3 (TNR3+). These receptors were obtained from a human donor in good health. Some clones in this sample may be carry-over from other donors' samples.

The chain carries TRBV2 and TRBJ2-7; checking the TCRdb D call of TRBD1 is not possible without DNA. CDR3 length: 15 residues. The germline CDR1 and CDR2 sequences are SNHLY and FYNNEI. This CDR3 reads CASSEARVWGYEQYF.

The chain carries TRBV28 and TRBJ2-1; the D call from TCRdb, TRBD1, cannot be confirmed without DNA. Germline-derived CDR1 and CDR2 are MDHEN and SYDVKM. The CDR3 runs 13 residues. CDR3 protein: CASRAGILTLQFF.

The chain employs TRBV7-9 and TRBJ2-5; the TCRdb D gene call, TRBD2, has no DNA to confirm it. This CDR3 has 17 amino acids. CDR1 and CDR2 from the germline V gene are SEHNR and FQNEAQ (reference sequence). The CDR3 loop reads CASSPPWVAGEQETQYF.

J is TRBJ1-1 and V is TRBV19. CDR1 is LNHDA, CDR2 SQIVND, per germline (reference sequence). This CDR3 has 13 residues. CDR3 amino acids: CATREGSNTEAFF.

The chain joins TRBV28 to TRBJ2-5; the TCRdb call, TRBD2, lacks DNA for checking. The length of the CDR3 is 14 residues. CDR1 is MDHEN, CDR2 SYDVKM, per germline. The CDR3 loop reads CASSSKGREETQYF.

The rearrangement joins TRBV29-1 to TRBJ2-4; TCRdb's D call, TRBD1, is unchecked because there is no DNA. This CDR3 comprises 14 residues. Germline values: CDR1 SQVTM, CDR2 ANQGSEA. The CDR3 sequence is CSVGTTVAKNIQYF.

The CDR3 here is CSARDRDTYSYEQYF. The chain employs TRBV20-1 and TRBJ2-7. This CDR3 is built from 15 residues. The V gene's germline CDR1 is DFQATT and CDR2 SNEGSKA (reference sequence).

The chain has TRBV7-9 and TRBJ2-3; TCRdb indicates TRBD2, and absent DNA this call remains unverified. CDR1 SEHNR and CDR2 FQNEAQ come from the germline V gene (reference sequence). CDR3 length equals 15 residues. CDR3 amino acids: CASSLRASGFDTQYF.

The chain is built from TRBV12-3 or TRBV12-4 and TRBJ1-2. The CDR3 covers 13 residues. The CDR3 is CASTGVEGYGYTF.

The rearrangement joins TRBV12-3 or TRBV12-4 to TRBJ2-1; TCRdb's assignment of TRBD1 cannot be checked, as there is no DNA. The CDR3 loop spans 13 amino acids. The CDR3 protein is CASSEVSRGEQFF.

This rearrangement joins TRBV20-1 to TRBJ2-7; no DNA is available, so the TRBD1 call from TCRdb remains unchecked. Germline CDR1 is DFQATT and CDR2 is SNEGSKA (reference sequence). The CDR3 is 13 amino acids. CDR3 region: CSATDQRDYEQYF.

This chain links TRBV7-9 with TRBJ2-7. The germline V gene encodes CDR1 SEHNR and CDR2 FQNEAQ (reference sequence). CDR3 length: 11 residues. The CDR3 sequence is CASSNFYEQYF.

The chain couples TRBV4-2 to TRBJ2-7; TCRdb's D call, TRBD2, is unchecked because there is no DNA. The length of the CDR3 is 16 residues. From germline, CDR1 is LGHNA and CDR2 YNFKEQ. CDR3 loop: CASSQESGLTSYEQYF.

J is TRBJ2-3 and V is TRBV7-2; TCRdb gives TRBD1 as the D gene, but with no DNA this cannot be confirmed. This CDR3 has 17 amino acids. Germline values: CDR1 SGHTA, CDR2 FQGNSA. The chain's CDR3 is CASSSQSGGGGTDTQYF.

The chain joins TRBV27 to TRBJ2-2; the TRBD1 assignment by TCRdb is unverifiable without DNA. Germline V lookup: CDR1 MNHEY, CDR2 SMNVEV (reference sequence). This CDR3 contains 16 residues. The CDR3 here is CASSLTPGGVYGELFF.

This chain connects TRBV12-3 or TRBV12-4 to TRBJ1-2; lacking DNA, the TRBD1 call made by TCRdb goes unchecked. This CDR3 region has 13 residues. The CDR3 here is CASSATTGYGYTF.

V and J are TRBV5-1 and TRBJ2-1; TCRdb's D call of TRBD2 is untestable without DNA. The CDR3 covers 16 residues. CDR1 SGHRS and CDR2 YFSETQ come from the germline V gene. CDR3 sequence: CASTNRLAGLLDEQFF. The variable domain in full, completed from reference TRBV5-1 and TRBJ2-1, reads KAGVTQTPRYLIKTRGQQVTLSCSPISGHRSVSWYQQTPGQGLQFLFEYFSETQRNKGNFPGRFSGRQFSNSRSEMNVSTLELGDSALYLCASTNRLAGLLDEQFFGPGTRLTVL.

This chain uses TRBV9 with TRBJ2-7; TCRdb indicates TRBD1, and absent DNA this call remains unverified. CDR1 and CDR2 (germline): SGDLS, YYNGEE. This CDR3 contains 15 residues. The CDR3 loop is CASSVGDRWAGEQYF.

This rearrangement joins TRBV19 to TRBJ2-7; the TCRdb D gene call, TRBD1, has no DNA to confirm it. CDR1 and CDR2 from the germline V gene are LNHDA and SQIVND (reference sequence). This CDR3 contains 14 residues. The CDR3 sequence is CASTGTGVPYEQYF.